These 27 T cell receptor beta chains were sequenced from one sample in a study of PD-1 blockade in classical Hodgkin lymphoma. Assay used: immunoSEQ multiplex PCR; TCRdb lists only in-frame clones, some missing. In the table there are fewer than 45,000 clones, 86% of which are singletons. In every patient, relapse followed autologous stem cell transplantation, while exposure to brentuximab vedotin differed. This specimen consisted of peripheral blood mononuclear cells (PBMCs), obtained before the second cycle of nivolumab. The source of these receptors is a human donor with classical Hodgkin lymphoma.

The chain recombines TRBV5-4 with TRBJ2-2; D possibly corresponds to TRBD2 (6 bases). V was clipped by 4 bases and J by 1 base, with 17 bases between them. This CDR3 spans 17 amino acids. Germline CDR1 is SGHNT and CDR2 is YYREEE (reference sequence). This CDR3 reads CASSRRLRGENTGELFF. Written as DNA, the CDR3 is TGTGCCAGCAGCAGACGGCTGCGGGGCGAGAACACCGGGGAGCTGTTTTTT.

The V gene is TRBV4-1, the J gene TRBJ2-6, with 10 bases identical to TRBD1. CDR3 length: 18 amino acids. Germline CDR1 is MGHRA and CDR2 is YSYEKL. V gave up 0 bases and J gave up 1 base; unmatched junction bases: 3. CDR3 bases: TGCGCCAGCAGCCAAGAAGGGACAGGGGCTTCTGGGGCCAACGTCCTGACTTTC. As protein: CASSQEGTGASGANVLTF.

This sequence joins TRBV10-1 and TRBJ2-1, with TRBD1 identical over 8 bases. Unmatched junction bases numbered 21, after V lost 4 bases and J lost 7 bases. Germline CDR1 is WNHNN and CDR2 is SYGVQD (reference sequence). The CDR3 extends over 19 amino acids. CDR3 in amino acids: CASSGAGTGHWTAPNEQFF. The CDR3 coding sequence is TGCGCCAGCAGTGGGGCCGGGACAGGACACTGGACGGCGCCTAATGAGCAGTTCTTC.

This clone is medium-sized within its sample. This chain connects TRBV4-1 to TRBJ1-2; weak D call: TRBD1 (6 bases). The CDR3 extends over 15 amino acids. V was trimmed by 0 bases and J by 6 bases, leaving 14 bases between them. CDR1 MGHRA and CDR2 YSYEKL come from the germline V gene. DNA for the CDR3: TGCGCCAGCAGCCAAGATCCAGGGGCCTGGGATGGCTACACCTTC. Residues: CASSQDPGAWDGYTF.

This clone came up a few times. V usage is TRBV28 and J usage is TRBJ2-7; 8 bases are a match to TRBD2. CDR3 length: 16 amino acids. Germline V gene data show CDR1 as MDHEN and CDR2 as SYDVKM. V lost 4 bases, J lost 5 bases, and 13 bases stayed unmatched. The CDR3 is CASSSPGGTSTNEQYF. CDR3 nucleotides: TGTGCCAGCAGTTCCCCGGGGGGGACTTCGACTAACGAGCAGTACTTC.

CDR3 in DNA: TGTGCCAGCAGCTTAGGTCGGGACACCTACTACGAGCAGTACTTC. Its protein is CASSLGRDTYYEQYF. J is TRBJ2-7 and V is TRBV7-8, with a weak D call TRBD1 (6 bases). V lost 1 base and J 3 bases, leaving 13 bases between the germline ends. Germline values: CDR1 SGHVS, CDR2 FQNEAQ. This CDR3 has 15 amino acids.

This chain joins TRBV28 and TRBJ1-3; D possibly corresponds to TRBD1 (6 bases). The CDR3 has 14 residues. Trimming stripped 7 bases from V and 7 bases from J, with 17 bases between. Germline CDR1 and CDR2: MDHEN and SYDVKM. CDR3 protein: CASKGGQGWNTIYF. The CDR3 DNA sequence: TGTGCCAGCAAGGGGGGACAAGGGTGGAACACCATATATTTT.

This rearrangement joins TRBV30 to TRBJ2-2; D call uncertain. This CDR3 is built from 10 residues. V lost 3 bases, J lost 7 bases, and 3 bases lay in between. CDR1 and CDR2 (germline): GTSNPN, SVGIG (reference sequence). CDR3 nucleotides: TGTGCCTGGAGGGGCGGGGAGCTGTTTTTT. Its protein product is CAWRGGELFF.

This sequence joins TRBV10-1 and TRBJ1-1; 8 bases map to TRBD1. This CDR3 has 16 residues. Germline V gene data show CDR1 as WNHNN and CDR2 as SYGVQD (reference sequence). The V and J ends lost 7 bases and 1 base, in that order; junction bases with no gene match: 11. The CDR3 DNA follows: TGCGCCAGCAATAACGGGACAGGCTGGGGGAACACTGAAGCTTTCTTT. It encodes CASNNGTGWGNTEAFF.

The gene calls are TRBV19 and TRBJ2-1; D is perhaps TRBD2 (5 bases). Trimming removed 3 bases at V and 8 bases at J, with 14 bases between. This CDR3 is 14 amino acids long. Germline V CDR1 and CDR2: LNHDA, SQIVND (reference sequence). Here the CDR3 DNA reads TGTGCCAGTAGTATGTCCGGGAAAAGCTATGAGCAGTTCTTC. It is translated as CASSMSGKSYEQFF.

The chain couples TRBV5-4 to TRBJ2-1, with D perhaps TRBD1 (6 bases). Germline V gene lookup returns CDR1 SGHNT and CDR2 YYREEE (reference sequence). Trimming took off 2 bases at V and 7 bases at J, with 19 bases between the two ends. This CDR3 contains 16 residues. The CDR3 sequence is CASSLKGETWGNEQFF. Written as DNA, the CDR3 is TGTGCCAGCAGCTTAAAGGGGGAGACCTGGGGGAATGAGCAGTTCTTC.

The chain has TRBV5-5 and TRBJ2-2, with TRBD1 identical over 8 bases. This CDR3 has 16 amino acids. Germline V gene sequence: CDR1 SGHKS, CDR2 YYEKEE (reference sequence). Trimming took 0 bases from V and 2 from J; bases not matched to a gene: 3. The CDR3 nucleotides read TGTGCCAGCAGCTTGGGTCAGGGGGCAAACACCGGGGAGCTGTTTTTT. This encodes CASSLGQGANTGELFF.

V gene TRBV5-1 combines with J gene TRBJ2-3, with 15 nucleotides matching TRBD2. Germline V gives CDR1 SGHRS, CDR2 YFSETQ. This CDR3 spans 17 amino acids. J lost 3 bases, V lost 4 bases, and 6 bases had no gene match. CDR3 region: CASSPGTSGGRTDTQYF. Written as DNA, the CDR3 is TGCGCCAGCAGCCCCGGGACTAGCGGGGGGAGGACAGATACGCAGTATTTT.

The CDR3 region is CASSPLGGTPGGTGELFF. As DNA, the CDR3 is TGTGCCAGCAGCCCACTCGGTGGTACCCCGGGGGGCACCGGGGAGCTGTTTTTT. The chain joins TRBV7-8 to TRBJ2-2, with 7 positions matching TRBD2. The CDR3 runs 18 residues. Germline CDR1 and CDR2: SGHVS and FQNEAQ. V shed 5 bases, J shed 4 bases, and the junction held 16 bases outside the gene matches. The entire variable domain, with the rest obtained from reference TRBV7-8 and TRBJ2-2, is as follows: GAGVSQSPRYKVAKRGQDVALRCDPISGHVSLFWYQQALGQGPEFLTYFQNEAQLDKSGLPSDRFFAERPEGSVSTLKIQRTQQEDSAVYLCASSPLGGTPGGTGELFFGEGSRLTVL.

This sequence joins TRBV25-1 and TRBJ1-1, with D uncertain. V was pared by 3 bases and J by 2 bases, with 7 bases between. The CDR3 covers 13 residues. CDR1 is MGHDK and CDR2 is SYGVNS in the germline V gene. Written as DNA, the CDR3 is TGTGCCAGCAGTGATACACATAACACTGAAGCTTTCTTT. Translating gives CASSDTHNTEAFF.

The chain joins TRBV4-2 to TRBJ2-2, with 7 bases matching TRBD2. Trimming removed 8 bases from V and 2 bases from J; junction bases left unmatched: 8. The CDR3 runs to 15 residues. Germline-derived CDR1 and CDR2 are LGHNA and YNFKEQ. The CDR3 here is CASGRLAGNTGELFF. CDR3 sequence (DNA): TGTGCCAGCGGAAGACTAGCAGGAAACACCGGGGAGCTGTTTTTT.

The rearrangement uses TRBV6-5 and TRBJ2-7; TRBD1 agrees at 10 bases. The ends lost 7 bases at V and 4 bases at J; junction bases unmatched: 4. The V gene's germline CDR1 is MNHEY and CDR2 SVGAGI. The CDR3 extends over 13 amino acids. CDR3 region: CASTDRGRYEQYF. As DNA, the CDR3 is TGTGCCAGCACCGACAGGGGGCGGTACGAGCAGTACTTC.

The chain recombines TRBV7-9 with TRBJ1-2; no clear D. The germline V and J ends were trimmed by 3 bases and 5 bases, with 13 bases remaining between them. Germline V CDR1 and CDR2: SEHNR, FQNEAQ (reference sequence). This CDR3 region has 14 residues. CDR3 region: CASSFEYASYGYTF. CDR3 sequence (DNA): TGTGCCAGCAGCTTCGAGTATGCCTCATATGGCTACACCTTC.

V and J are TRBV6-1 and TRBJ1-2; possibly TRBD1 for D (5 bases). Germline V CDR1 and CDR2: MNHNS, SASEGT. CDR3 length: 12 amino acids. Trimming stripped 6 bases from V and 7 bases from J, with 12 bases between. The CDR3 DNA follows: TGTGCCAGCAGCGACAGTCGCGCTGGCTACACCTTC. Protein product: CASSDSRAGYTF.

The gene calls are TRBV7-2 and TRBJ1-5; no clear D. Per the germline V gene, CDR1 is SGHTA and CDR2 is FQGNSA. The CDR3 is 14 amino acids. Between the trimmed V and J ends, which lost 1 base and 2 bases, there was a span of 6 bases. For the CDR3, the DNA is TGTGCCAGCAGCTTAGGCAGGCGCAATCAGCCCCAGCATTTT. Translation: CASSLGRRNQPQHF.

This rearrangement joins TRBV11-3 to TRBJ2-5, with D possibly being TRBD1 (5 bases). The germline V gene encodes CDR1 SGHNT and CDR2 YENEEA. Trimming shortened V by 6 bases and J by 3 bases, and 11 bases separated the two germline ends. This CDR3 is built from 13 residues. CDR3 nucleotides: TGTGCCAGCAGTCAGGGCAGTGAAGAGACCCAGTACTTC. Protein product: CASSQGSEETQYF.

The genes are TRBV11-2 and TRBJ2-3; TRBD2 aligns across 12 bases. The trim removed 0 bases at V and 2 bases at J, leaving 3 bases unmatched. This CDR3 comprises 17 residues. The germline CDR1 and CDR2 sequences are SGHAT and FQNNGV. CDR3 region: CASSLDRTSGDTDTQYF. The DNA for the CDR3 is TGTGCCAGCAGCTTAGACCGGACTAGCGGGGACACAGATACGCAGTATTTT.

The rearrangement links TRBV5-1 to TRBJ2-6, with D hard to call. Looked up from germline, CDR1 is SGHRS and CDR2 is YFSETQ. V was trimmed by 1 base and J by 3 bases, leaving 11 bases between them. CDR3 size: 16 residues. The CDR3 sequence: CASSLTMGVGANVLTF. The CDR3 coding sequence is TGCGCCAGCAGCTTGACAATGGGCGTTGGGGCCAACGTCCTGACTTTC.

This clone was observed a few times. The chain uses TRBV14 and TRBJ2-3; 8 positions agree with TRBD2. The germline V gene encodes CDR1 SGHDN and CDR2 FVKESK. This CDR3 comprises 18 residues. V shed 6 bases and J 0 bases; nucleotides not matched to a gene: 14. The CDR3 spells CASSLRIRLAGSTDTQYF. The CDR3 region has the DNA TGTGCCAGCAGTCTCCGCATCCGGCTAGCGGGCAGCACAGATACGCAGTATTTT.

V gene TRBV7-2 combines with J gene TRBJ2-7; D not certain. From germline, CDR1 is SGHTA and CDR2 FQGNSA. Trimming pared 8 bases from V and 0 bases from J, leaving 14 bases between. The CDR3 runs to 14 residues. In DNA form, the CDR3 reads TGTGCCAGCTCCTCGGAGCTTTCCTCCTACGAGCAGTACTTC. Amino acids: CASSSELSSYEQYF.

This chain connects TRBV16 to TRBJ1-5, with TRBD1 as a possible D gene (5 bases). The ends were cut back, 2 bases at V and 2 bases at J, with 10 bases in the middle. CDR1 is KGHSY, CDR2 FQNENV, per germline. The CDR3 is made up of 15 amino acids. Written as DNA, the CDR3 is TGTGCCAGCAGCCAAGGGGCGGCGGGCAATCAGCCCCAGCATTTT. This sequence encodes CASSQGAAGNQPQHF.

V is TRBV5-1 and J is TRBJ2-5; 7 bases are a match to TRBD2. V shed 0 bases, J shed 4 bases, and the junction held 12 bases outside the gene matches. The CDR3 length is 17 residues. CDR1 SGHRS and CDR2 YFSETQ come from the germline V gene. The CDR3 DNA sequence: TGCGCCAGCAGCTTGGCTCGGGCTAGCGGAGGAGGAGAGACCCAGTACTTC. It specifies CASSLARASGGGETQYF.